The present T cell receptor (beta chain) was sequenced within a study of blood T cell repertoires in COVID-19. Produced via immunoSEQ multiplex PCR; TCRdb's table is partial and in-frame only. The sample has roughly 220,000 clones; around 90% are singletons. Germline V gene data show CDR1 as MNHEY and CDR2 as SMNVEV (reference sequence). This CDR3 spans 15 amino acids. V was pared by 5 bases and J by 4 bases, with 15 bases between. Sequencing was carried out using PBMCs or T cells enriched from blood (not recorded which). The rearrangement joins TRBV27 to TRBJ1-3, with D hard to call. This receptor was taken from a woman in her forties or fifties with acute COVID-19. CDR3 loop: CASSLTPTGGNTIYF. CDR3 nucleotide sequence: TGTGCCAGCAGTCTAACCCCGACGGGGGGAAACACCATATATTTT.